Sequencing of this TCR beta chain was carried out in a study of OX40 agonist ivuxolimab in advanced cancers. As for the study in general: Two cutaneous melanoma patients and one hepatocellular carcinoma patient, three in all, had partial responses.

The cohort excluded patients with autoimmune disease history or systemic immunosuppression. Patients had blood sampled at baseline and again on cycle 4 day 1 and cycle 7 day 1. The protocol was immunoSEQ multiplex PCR, while the TCRdb copy is restricted to in-frame clones and leaves out a portion. The sample consists of 60,000 or so clones, 84% of them appearing once. As concerns this clone: Its antigen remains unidentified.

This CDR3 is built from 17 residues. V gave up 4 bases and J gave up 5 bases; unmatched junction bases: 9. The germline V gene encodes CDR1 SGHTA and CDR2 FQGNSA. Study outcomes and limitations: Dosing at 0.1 to 3.0 mg/kg was accompanied by clonal expansion of CD4+ and CD8+ blood T cells by week 6.

This TCR was recovered from an adult with an advanced solid tumor such as melanoma, head and neck, liver or kidney cancer. The chain is built from TRBV7-2 and TRBJ2-5, with 14 bases matching TRBD2. The specimen comprised CD4+ or CD8+ T cells sorted from blood, sampled in a trial of the OX40 agonist ivuxolimab. CDR3 loop: CASSSQRTSGRKETQYF. The DNA for the CDR3 is TGTGCCAGCAGCTCTCAACGGACTAGCGGGAGGAAGGAGACCCAGTACTTC.